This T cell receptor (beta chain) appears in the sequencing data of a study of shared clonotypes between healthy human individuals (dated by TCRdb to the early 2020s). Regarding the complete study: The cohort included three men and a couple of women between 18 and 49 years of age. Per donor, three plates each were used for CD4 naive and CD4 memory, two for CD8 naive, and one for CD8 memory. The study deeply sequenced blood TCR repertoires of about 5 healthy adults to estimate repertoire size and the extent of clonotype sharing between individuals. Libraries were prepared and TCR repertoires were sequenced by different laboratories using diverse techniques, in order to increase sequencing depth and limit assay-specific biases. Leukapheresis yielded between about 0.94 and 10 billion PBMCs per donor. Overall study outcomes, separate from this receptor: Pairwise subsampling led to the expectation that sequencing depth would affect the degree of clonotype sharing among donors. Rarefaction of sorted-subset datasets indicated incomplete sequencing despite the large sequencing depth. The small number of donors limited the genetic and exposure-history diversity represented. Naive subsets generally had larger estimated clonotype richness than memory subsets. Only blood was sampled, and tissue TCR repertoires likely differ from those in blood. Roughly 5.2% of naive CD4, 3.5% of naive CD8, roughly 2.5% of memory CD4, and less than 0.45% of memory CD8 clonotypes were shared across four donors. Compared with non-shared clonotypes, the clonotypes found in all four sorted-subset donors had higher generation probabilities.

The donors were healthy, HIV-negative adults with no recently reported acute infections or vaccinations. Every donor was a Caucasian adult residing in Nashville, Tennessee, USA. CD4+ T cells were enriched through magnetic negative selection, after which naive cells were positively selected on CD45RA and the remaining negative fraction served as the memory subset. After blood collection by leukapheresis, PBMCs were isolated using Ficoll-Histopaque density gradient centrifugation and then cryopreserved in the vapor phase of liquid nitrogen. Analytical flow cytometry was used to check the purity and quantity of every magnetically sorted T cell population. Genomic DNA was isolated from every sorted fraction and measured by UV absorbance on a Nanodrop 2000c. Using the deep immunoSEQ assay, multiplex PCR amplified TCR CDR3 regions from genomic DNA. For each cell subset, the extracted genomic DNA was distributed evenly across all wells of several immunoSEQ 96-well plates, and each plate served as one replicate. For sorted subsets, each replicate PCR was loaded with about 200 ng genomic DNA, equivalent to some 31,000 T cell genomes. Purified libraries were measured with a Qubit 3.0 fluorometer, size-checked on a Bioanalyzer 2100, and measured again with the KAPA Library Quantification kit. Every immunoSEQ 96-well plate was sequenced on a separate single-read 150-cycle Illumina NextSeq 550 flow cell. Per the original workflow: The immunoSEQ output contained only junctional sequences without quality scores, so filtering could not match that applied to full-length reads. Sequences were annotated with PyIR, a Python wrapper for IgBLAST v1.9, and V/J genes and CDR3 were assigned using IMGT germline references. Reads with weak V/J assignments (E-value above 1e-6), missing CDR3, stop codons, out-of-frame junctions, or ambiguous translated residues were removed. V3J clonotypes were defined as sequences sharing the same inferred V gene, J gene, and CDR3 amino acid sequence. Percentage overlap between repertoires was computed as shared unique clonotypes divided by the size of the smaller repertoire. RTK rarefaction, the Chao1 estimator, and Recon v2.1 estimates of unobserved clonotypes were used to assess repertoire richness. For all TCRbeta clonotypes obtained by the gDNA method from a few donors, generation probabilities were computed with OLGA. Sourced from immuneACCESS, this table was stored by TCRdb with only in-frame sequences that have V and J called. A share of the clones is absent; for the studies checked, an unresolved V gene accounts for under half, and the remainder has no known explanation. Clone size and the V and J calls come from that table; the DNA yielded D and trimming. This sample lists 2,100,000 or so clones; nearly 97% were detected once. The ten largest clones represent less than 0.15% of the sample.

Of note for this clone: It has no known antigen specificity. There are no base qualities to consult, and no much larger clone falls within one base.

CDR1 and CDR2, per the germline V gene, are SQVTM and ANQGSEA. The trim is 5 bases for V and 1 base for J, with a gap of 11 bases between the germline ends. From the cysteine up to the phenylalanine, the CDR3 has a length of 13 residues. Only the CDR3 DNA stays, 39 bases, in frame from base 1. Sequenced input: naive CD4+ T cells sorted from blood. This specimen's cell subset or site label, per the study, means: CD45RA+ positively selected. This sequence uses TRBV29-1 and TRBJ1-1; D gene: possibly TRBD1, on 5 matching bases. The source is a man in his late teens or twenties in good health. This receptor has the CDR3 CSVTTVPNTEAFF. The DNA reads TGCAGCGTTACGACAGTACCGAACACTGAAGCTTTCTTT.